This TCR beta chain was recovered during a study of T-cell memory formation after mild COVID-19. Across the study: Among the donors, TCR clusters were largely specific to each donor.

TCRdb used MiXCR to reprocess the 5' RACE reads, holding one entry per CDR3 protein. The sample yields around 310,000 distinct CDR3 sequences, 15% to 20% seen once. This clonotype originated in a man aged 18 to 29 who had mild COVID-19 (a few samples of this study predate the infection). Cell type and time point are not known. Material for sequencing was PBMCs or a T cell subset sorted from them (not recorded which).

CDR3 coding DNA: TGTGCCAGCAGCCGGGACAGGGGGGTAGGCTACACCTTC. Its protein product is CASSRDRGVGYTF. The chain uses TRBV7-2 and TRBJ1-2; 11 bases map to TRBD1. Per the germline V gene, CDR1 is SGHTA and CDR2 is FQGNSA. V gave up 5 bases and J gave up 8 bases; unmatched junction bases: 4. The CDR3 spans 13 residues.